Listed here is a single T cell receptor beta chain. Its antigen is still unknown. The sample originates from a study of radiation and T cells in renal cell carcinoma. In the study overall: Nephrectomy followed 15 Gy stereotactic body radiation by 4 weeks.

This table comes from immunoSEQ multiplex PCR, and its TCRdb copy is limited to in-frame clones, with some not included. The table shows over 60,000 clones, with 70% to 80% occurring only once. The time point is: blood 2 weeks post-SBRT. The treatment: 15 Gy SBRT to primary tumor, nephrectomy 4 weeks later. Trimming cost V 6 bases and J 2 bases; bases outside gene matches: 15. The CDR3 runs to 17 residues. CDR1 is SGHRS and CDR2 is YFSETQ in the germline V gene. Points from the study as a whole: Without pretreatment biopsies, baseline tumor clonotype presence was undetermined.

The J gene is TRBJ1-1, the V gene TRBV5-1; 8 nucleotides line up with TRBD1. The sequenced sample was blood, obtained from a patient whose treatment included radiotherapy and nephrectomy. The clonotype originates from a man aged 60-69 years with renal cell carcinoma. CDR3 residues: CASKASWGQDLNTEAFF. The CDR3 bases are TGCGCCAGCAAAGCCTCTTGGGGACAGGACCTCAACACTGAAGCTTTCTTT.